A selection of T cell receptor beta chains follows, all from one sample in a study of early T cells in non-severe SARS-CoV-2 infection. One entry per CDR3 protein results from TCRdb running MiXCR on the 5' RACE reads. Of about 67,000 distinct CDR3 sequences listed, about 9.9% are singletons. Sequencing was carried out using whole blood. These receptors all come from an adult who was a healthcare worker with PCR-confirmed SARS-CoV-2 infection or an uninfected control (not recorded which). CDR3s leave out the opening cysteine and the closing phenylalanine or tryptophan. Fields, in order: J gene, V gene, CDR3 protein.

TRBJ2-1	TRBV24-1	ATSDLSPNEQF
TRBJ2-5	TRBV5-1	ASSRASQETQY
TRBJ2-3	TRBV6-1	ASSNKDRVADTQY
TRBJ1-2	TRBV12-3/TRBV12-4	ASSFLGTENLYGYT
TRBJ2-1	TRBV13	ASSGPGGTDGNEQF
TRBJ1-1	TRBV18	ASSPWTGTGTEAF
TRBJ2-2	TRBV5-4	ASSRGLAANTGELF
TRBJ1-1	TRBV30	AWSKSLNTEAF
TRBJ2-1	TRBV27	ASRDRGNEQF
TRBJ2-1	TRBV7-6	ASANGLAVGNEQF
TRBJ2-4	TRBV30	ACRQGADIQY
TRBJ2-3	TRBV6-1	AGGGTAHTDTQY
TRBJ2-5	TRBV15	ATSREGVVVPATQY